Below are 8 T cell receptor beta chains sequenced from a single sample in a study of blood T cell repertoires in COVID-19. The table came from immunoSEQ multiplex PCR; TCRdb's copy has only in-frame clones and leaves some out. This sample has some 240,000 clones, with more than 75% found just once. Material for sequencing was peripheral blood. Receptors were obtained from a woman aged 55-75 years with active or convalescent COVID-19.

This chain connects TRBV4-1 to TRBJ2-1; 7 bases match TRBD2. This CDR3 region has 17 residues. J gave up 3 bases and V 0 bases, and 8 bases lay outside the gene matches. The germline V gene encodes CDR1 MGHRA and CDR2 YSYEKL. CDR3 bases: TGCGCCAGCAGCCAAGATGGCGGACTAGTGGGCTACAATGAGCAGTTCTTC. Amino acid sequence: CASSQDGGLVGYNEQFF.

The V gene is TRBV3-1 (or the pseudogene TRBV3-2), the J gene TRBJ2-1; the match to TRBD2 covers 8 bases. Germline loops: CDR1 LGHDT, CDR2 YNNKEL (reference sequence). The CDR3 spans 15 residues. V gave up 4 bases and J gave up 3 bases; unmatched junction bases: 5. The CDR3 spells CASSPSSGSYNEQFF. CDR3 bases: TGTGCCAGCAGCCCCTCGAGCGGGAGCTACAATGAGCAGTTCTTC.

The chain uses TRBV6-6 and TRBJ2-7, with TRBD1 matching over 9 bases. Germline V gene sequence: CDR1 MNHNY, CDR2 SVGAGI (reference sequence). CDR3 size: 14 residues. The V and J ends lost 8 bases and 2 bases, in that order; junction bases with no gene match: 7. DNA of the CDR3: TGTGCCAGCGTTAGGGGGACAGGGCCCTACGAGCAGTACTTC. Translation gives CASVRGTGPYEQYF.

This rearrangement joins TRBV11-3 to TRBJ2-5; D is unresolved. Germline assignment: CDR1 SGHNT and CDR2 YENEEA. The CDR3 is 15 amino acids. V was cut by 1 base and J by 5 bases, with 14 bases left in between. CDR3 loop: CASSLGSSPRETQYF. The CDR3 nucleotides read TGTGCCAGCAGCTTAGGGTCCTCCCCTCGGGAGACCCAGTACTTC. The entire variable domain, with the rest obtained from reference TRBV11-3 and TRBJ2-5, is as follows: EAGVVQSPRYKIIEKKQPVAFWCNPISGHNTLYWYLQNLGQGPELLIRYENEEAVDDSQLPKDRFSAERLKGVDSTLKIQPAELGDSAVYLCASSLGSSPRETQYFGPGTRLLVL.

The rearrangement links TRBV9 to TRBJ1-2, with 7 bases fitting TRBD1. Germline lookup yields CDR1 SGDLS and CDR2 YYNGEE. J gave up 2 bases and V 3 bases, and 10 bases lay outside the gene matches. The CDR3 spans 16 residues. The CDR3 loop reads CASSASRQGPNYGYTF. As DNA, the CDR3 is TGTGCCAGCAGCGCCAGCAGACAGGGTCCCAACTATGGCTACACCTTC. Full variable domain (rest looked up from reference TRBV9 and TRBJ1-2): DSGVTQTPKHLITATGQRVTLRCSPRSGDLSVYWYQQSLDQGLQFLIQYYNGEERAKGNILERFSAQQFPDLHSELNLSSLELGDSALYFCASSASRQGPNYGYTFGSGTRLTVV.

The V and J genes are TRBV3-1 (or the pseudogene TRBV3-2) and TRBJ2-1; possible D gene TRBD2, 7 bases. Trimming left V 4 bases short and J 6 bases short, with 16 bases between. Germline V CDR1 and CDR2: LGHDT, YNNKEL (reference sequence). This CDR3 has 15 residues. DNA for the CDR3: TGTGCCAGCAGCCCCGCCGGGCGGGGGCTCAATGAGCAGTTCTTC. It translates to CASSPAGRGLNEQFF.

The table lists this clone with a count of one. The genes are TRBV6-5 and TRBJ1-1, with TRBD1 matching 8 bases. This CDR3 is 15 amino acids long. CDR1 MNHEY and CDR2 SVGAGI come from the germline V gene. V gave up 6 bases and J gave up 3 bases; unmatched junction bases: 9. CDR3 amino acids: CASSPDRERHTEAFF. CDR3 sequence (DNA): TGTGCCAGCAGCCCGGACAGGGAGCGGCACACTGAAGCTTTCTTT.

V gene TRBV6-6 combines with J gene TRBJ1-5; 7 nucleotides line up with TRBD1. Germline trimming cut 4 bases from V and 3 bases from J; bases unmatched to any gene: 9. The CDR3 runs 16 residues. From germline, CDR1 is MNHNY and CDR2 SVGAGI (reference sequence). The CDR3 loop reads CASSLTGSSPNQPQHF. The CDR3 region has the DNA TGTGCCAGCAGTTTGACAGGGAGTAGCCCCAATCAGCCCCAGCATTTT.